This TCR beta chain is from a study of shared clonotypes between healthy human individuals. The study, taken as a whole, reports: A handful of donors showed sharing of around 5.3% of naive CD4 clonotypes.

A CD45RA-negative memory subset and a CD45RA+ naive subset were separated from the CD4+ cells. The V gene's germline CDR1 is SGHRS and CDR2 YFSETQ. Germline trimming cut 1 base from V and 3 bases from J; bases unmatched to any gene: 3. The CDR3 extends over 15 amino acids. TCRdb keeps only in-frame clones here, not all; method: immunoSEQ multiplex PCR. Of over a million clones listed, approximately 98% are singletons. Comment on this clone: Its antigen is currently unknown.

The sequenced sample consisted of naive CD4+ T cells sorted from blood. The subset: CD45RA+ positively selected. This sequence joins TRBV5-1 and TRBJ1-2; TRBD1 matches 10 bases. This receptor was obtained from a man aged 25 to 45 in good health. The CDR3: CASSLRDRGDYGYTF. CDR3 nucleotide sequence: TGCGCCAGCAGCTTGAGGGACAGGGGAGACTATGGCTACACCTTC.